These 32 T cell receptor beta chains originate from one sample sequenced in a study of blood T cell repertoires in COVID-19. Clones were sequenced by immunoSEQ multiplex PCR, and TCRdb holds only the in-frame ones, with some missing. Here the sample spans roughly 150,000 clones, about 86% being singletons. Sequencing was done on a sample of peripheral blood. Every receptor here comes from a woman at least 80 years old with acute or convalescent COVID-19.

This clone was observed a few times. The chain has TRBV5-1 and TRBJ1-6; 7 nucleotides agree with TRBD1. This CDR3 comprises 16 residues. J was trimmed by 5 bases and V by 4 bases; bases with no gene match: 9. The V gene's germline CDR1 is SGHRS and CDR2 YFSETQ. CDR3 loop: CASSITGTANNSPLHF. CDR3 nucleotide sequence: TGCGCCAGCAGCATTACCGGGACAGCGAATAATTCACCCCTCCACTTT.

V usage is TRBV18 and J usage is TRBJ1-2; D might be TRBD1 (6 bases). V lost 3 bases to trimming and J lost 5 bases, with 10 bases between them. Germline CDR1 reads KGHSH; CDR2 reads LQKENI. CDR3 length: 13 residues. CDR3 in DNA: TGTGCCAGCTCACCCGGGACACCTTATGGCTACACCTTC. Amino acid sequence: CASSPGTPYGYTF.

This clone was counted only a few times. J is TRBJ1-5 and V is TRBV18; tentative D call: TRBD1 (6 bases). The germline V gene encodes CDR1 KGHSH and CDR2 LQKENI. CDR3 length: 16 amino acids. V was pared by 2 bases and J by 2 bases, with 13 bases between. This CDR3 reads CASSPRGGVGNQPQHF. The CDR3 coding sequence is TGTGCCAGCTCACCAAGGGGGGGGGTCGGCAATCAGCCCCAGCATTTT.

The CDR3, as DNA: TGTGCCAGCGATAAGGGGTCGAGAGAAGCTTTCTTT. Translation: CASDKGSREAFF. The chain uses TRBV2 and TRBJ1-1; tentative D call: TRBD1 (5 bases). The CDR3 spans 12 residues. In germline, CDR1 is SNHLY, CDR2 FYNNEI. V lost 8 bases, J lost 8 bases, and 15 bases lay in between.

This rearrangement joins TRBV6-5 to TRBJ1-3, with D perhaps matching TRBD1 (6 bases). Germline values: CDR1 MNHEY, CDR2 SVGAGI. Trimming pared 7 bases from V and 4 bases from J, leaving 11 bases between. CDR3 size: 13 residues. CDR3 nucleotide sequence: TGTGCCAGCATTCCGGGACACGGAAACACCATATATTTT. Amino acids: CASIPGHGNTIYF.

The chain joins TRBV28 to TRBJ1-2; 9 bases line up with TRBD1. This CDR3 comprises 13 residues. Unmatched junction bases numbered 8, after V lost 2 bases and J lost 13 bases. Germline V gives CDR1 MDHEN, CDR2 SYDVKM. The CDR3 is CASSLGTGYIGTF. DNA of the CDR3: TGTGCCAGCAGTTTAGGGACAGGGTATATCGGCACCTTC.

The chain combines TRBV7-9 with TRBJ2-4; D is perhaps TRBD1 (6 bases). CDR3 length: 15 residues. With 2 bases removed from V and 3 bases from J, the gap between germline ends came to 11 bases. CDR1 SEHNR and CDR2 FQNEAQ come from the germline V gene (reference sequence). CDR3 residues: CASSLQGIGKNIQYF. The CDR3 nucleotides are TGTGCCAGCAGCTTACAGGGGATTGGCAAAAACATTCAGTACTTC.

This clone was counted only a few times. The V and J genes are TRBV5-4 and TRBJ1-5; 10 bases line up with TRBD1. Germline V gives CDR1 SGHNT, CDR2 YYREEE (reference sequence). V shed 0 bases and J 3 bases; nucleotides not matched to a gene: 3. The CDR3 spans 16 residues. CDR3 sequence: CASSLDGTGVNQPQHF. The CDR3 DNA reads TGTGCCAGCAGCTTGGACGGGACAGGGGTCAATCAGCCCCAGCATTTT.

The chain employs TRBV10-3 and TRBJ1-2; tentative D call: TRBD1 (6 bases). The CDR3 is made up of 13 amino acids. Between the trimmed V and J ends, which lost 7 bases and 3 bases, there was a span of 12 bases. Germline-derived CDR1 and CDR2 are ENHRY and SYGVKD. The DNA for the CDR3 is TGTGCCATCAAGCGAGGGGGGGACTATGGCTACACCTTC. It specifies CAIKRGGDYGYTF.

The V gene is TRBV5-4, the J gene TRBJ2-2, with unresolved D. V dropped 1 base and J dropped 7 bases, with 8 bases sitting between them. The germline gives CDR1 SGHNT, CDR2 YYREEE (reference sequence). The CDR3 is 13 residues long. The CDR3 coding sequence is TGTGCCAGCAGCTTGACTCGTGACGGGGAGCTGTTTTTT. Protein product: CASSLTRDGELFF.

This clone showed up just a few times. CDR3 amino acids: CASSQTPRQTGWDGYTF. The CDR3 DNA is TGCGCCAGCAGCCAAACGCCGCGCCAGACAGGGTGGGATGGCTACACCTTC. The chain is built from TRBV4-1 and TRBJ1-2, with 7 bases aligning to TRBD1. The CDR3 runs 17 residues. The V segment lost 2 bases and the J segment 6 bases; nucleotides outside the gene matches: 15. Germline CDR1 and CDR2: MGHRA and YSYEKL.

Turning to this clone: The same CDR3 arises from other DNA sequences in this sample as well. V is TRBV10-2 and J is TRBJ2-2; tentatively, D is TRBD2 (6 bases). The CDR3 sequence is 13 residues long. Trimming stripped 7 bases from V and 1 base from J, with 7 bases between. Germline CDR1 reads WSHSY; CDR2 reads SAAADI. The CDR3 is CASKEGNTGELFF. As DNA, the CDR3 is TGCGCCAGCAAGGAGGGGAACACCGGGGAGCTGTTTTTT.

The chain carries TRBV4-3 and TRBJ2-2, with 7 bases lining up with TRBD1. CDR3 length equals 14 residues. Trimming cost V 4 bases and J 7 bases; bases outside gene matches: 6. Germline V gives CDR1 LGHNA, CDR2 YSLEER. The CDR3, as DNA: TGCGCCAGCAGCCGGGACAGAGGGGGCGGGGAGCTGTTTTTT. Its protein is CASSRDRGGGELFF.

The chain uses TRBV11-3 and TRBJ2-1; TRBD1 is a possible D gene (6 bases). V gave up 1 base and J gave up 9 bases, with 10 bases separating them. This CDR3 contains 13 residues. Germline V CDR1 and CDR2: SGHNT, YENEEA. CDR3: CASSLVNRAEQFF. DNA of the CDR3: TGTGCCAGCAGCTTAGTAAACAGGGCTGAGCAGTTCTTC.

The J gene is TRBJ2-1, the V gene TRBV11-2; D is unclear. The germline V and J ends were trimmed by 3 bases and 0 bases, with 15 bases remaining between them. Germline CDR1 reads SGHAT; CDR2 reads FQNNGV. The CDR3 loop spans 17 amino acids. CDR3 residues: CASSFLARRSSYNEQFF. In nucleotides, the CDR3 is TGTGCCAGCAGCTTCTTGGCGCGGCGTAGCTCCTACAATGAGCAGTTCTTC. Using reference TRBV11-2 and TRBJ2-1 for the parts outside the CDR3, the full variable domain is EAGVAQSPRYKIIEKRQSVAFWCNPISGHATLYWYQQILGQGPKLLIQFQNNGVVDDSQLPKDRFSAERLKGVDSTLKIQPAKLEDSAVYLCASSFLARRSSYNEQFFGPGTRLTVL.

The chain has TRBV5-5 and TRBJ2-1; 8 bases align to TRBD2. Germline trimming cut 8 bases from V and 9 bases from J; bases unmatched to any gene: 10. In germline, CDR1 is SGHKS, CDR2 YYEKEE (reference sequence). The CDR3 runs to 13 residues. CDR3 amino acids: CARPCGGNSEQFF. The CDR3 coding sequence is TGTGCCAGGCCCTGCGGGGGGAATAGTGAGCAGTTCTTC.

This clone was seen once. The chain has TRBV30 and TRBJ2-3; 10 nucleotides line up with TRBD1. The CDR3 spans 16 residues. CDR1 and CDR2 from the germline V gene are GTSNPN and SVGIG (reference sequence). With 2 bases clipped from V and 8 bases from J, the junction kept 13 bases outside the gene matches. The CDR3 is CAWSYPGTGALVTQYF. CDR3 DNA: TGTGCCTGGAGTTATCCCGGGACAGGGGCATTGGTTACGCAGTATTTT.

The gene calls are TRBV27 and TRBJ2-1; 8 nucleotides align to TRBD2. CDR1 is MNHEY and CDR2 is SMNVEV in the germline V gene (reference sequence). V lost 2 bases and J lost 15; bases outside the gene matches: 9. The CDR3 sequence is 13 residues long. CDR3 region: CASSLESGGGRFF. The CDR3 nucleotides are TGTGCCAGCAGTTTAGAATCGGGGGGGGGCCGGTTCTTC.

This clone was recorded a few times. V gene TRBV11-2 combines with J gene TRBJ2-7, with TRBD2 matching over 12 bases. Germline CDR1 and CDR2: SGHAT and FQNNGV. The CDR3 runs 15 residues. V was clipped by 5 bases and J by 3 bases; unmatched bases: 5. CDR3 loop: CASSLGLAGLYEQYF. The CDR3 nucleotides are TGTGCCAGCAGCCTGGGACTAGCGGGCCTCTACGAGCAGTACTTC.

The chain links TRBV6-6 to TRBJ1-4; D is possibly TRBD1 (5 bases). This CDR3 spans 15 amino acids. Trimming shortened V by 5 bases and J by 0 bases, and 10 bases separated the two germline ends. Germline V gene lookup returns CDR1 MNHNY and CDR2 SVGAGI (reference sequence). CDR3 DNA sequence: TGTGCCAGCAGTGGGACTGCTACAACTAATGAAAAACTGTTTTTT. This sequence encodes CASSGTATTNEKLFF.

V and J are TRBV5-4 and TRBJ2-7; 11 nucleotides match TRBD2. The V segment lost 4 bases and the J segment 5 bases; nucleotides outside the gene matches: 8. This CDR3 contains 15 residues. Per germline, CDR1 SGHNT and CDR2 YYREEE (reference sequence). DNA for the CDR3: TGTGCCAGCAGCCCTTTAGCGGGAGGGCCCCACGAGCAGTACTTC. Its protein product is CASSPLAGGPHEQYF.

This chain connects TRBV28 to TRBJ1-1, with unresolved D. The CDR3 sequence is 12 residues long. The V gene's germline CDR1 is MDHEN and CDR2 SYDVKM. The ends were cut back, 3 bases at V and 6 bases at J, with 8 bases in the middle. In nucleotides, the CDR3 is TGTGCCAGCAGTTTCCAGGCTTCTGAAGCTTTCTTT. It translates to CASSFQASEAFF.

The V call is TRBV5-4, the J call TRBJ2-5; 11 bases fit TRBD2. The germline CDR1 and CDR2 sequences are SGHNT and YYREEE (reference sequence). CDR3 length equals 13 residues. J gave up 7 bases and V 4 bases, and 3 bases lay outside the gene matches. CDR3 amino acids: CASSLAGGATQYF. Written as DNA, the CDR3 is TGTGCCAGCAGCCTAGCGGGGGGCGCGACCCAGTACTTC.

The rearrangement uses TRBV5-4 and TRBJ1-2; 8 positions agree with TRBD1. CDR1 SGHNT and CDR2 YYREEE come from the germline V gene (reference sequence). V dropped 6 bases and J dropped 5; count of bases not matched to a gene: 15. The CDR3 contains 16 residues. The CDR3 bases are TGTGCCAGCATAGACAGTCTCCAGGGGGCGCAATATGGCTACACCTTC. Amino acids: CASIDSLQGAQYGYTF.

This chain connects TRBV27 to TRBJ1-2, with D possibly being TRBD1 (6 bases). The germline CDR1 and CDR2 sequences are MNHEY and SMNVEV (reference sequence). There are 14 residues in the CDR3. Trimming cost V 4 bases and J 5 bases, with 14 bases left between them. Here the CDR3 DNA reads TGTGCCAGCAGTTCTCGGACAGCCACTTATGGCTACACCTTC. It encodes CASSSRTATYGYTF.

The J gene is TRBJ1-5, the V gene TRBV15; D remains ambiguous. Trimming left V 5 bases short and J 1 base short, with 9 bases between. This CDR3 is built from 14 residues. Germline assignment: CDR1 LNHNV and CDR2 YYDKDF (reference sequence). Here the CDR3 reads CATSLSGSNQPQHF. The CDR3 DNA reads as TGTGCCACCAGCTTGTCGGGGAGCAATCAGCCCCAGCATTTT.

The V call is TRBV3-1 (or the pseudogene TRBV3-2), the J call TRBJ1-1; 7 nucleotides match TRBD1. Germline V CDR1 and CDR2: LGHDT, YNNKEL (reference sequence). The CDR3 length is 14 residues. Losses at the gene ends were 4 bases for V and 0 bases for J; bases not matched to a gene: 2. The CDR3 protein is CASSRGQLNTEAFF. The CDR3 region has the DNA TGTGCCAGCAGCCGGGGACAGTTGAACACTGAAGCTTTCTTT.

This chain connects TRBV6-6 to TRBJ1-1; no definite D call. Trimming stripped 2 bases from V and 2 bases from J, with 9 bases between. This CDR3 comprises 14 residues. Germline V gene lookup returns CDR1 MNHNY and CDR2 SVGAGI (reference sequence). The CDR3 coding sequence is TGTGCCAGCAGTTACGGTCGAGCCAACACTGAAGCTTTCTTT. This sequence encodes CASSYGRANTEAFF.

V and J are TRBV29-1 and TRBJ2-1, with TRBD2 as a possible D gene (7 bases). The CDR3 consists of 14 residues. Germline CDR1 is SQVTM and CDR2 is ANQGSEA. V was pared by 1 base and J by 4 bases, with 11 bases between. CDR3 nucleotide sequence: TGCAGCGTTGAAGGAGGGGGGGGTTACAATGAGCAGTTCTTC. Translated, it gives CSVEGGGGYNEQFF.

CDR3: CATSREGAKNEQYF. The CDR3, as DNA: TGTGCCACCAGCAGAGAAGGGGCGAAGAACGAGCAGTACTTC. J is TRBJ2-7 and V is TRBV15; tentative D call: TRBD1 (5 bases). The germline V gene has CDR1 LNHNV and CDR2 YYDKDF (reference sequence). Trimming pared 0 bases from V and 5 bases from J, leaving 11 bases between. The CDR3 length is 14 residues.

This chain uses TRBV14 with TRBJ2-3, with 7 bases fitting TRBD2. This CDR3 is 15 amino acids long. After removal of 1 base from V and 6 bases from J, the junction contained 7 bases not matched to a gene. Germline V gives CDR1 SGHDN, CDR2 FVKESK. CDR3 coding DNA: TGTGCCAGCAGCCAAGGCGGTACTAGCGTTGATACGCAGTATTTT. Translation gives CASSQGGTSVDTQYF.

The CDR3 DNA follows: TGCGCCAGCATTACAGGGGGCCCCGGGACTAGCGGGATTTACGAGCAGTACTTC. Translating gives CASITGGPGTSGIYEQYF. The chain recombines TRBV10-1 with TRBJ2-7, with TRBD2 matching over 13 bases. The CDR3 extends over 18 amino acids. V gave up 7 bases and J gave up 4 bases; unmatched junction bases: 16. The germline CDR1 and CDR2 sequences are WNHNN and SYGVQD (reference sequence).